The 16 T cell receptor beta chains reported below all come from one sample, sequenced in a study of blood T cell repertoires in COVID-19. Some clones are missing from TCRdb's copy, which holds only in-frame ones; the method was immunoSEQ multiplex PCR. The sample includes more than 85,000 clones, 70% to 90% of them seen just once. The sequenced material came from peripheral blood. The receptors originated from a human donor in a cohort sampled during active COVID-19.

In regard to this clone: Other DNA sequences within the sample encode an identical CDR3. This chain uses TRBV9 with TRBJ2-7; 10 bases align to TRBD1. This CDR3 is 13 amino acids long. CDR1 is SGDLS and CDR2 is YYNGEE in the germline V gene. Trimming took 3 bases from V and 4 from J; bases not matched to a gene: 1. This chain's CDR3 is CASSGQGAYEQYF. The DNA for the CDR3 is TGTGCCAGCAGCGGACAGGGGGCTTACGAGCAGTACTTC.

The J gene is TRBJ1-5, the V gene TRBV6-6, with D tentatively TRBD1 (6 bases). Trimming took 6 bases from V and 4 from J, leaving 16 bases between them. Germline lookup yields CDR1 MNHNY and CDR2 SVGAGI (reference sequence). CDR3 length: 15 amino acids. This chain's CDR3 is CASRESGQQNQPQHF. CDR3 DNA sequence: TGTGCCAGCAGGGAGAGTGGACAGCAGAATCAGCCCCAGCATTTT.

The chain uses TRBV10-3 and TRBJ1-5; TRBD1 agrees at 8 bases. Trimming at V came to 5 bases and at J to 1 base, leaving 4 bases not matched to a gene. Germline assignment: CDR1 ENHRY and CDR2 SYGVKD. This CDR3 contains 15 residues. CDR3 in amino acids: CAISPGGRSNQPQHF. The CDR3 nucleotides read TGTGCCATCAGTCCAGGGGGCAGGAGCAATCAGCCCCAGCATTTT.

The V gene is TRBV5-1, the J gene TRBJ1-6; a possible D gene is TRBD1 (5 bases). Germline V CDR1 and CDR2: SGHRS, YFSETQ. Trimming shortened V by 0 bases and J by 11 bases, and 12 bases separated the two germline ends. CDR3 length equals 14 residues. The CDR3 DNA sequence: TGCGCCAGCAGCTTGGCGCAGGGCCGGGCACCCCTCCACTTT. Translated, it gives CASSLAQGRAPLHF.

This CDR3 reads CASRTIAQGGNEQFF. The CDR3 DNA is TGCGCCAGCAGGACAATCGCCCAGGGGGGCAATGAGCAGTTCTTC. The genes are TRBV4-1 and TRBJ2-1, with a tentative D call TRBD1 (7 bases). Per the germline V gene, CDR1 is MGHRA and CDR2 is YSYEKL. This CDR3 contains 15 residues. Trimming cost V 6 bases and J 6 bases, with 18 bases left between them.

This sequence joins TRBV24-1 and TRBJ1-5; perhaps TRBD1 as D (6 bases). Trimming took 4 bases from V and 2 from J, leaving 8 bases between them. Germline V gene data show CDR1 as KGHDR and CDR2 as SFDVKD. This CDR3 has 14 amino acids. The CDR3 region is CATSEQGRNQPQHF. The CDR3 bases are TGTGCCACCAGTGAACAGGGTCGCAATCAGCCCCAGCATTTT.

This clone occurred once. V is TRBV30 and J is TRBJ1-5, with TRBD1 matching over 7 bases. The length of the CDR3 is 13 residues. V trimming: 4 bases; J trimming: 7 bases; junction bases outside the gene matches: 7. In germline, CDR1 is GTSNPN, CDR2 SVGIG (reference sequence). The CDR3 bases are TGTGCCTGGAATGGACAGGATAAGCAGCCCCAGCATTTT. Translating gives CAWNGQDKQPQHF.

The V call is TRBV19, the J call TRBJ2-3, with TRBD1 as a possible D gene (7 bases). The CDR3 sequence is 16 residues long. Trimming left V 8 bases short and J 2 bases short, with 20 bases between. CDR1 and CDR2 (germline): LNHDA, SQIVND (reference sequence). The chain's CDR3 is CASDYTAGGNTDTQYF. The DNA of the CDR3 is TGTGCCAGTGACTATACGGCAGGGGGGAACACAGATACGCAGTATTTT.

This clone was observed a single time. The chain combines TRBV5-4 with TRBJ2-3; 7 nucleotides align to TRBD2. The junction had 6 bases not matched to a gene; V was cut back by 5 bases and J by 6 bases. This CDR3 region has 13 residues. Germline values: CDR1 SGHNT, CDR2 YYREEE (reference sequence). This CDR3 is CASSFGSGDTQYF. The CDR3 DNA reads TGTGCCAGCAGTTTTGGTAGCGGGGATACGCAGTATTTT.

V usage is TRBV7-3 and J usage is TRBJ1-2, with D perhaps matching TRBD1 (6 bases). Germline values: CDR1 SGHTA, CDR2 FQGTGA. This CDR3 comprises 15 residues. V gave up 5 bases and J gave up 0 bases, with 13 bases separating them. CDR3 nucleotides: TGTGCCAGCAGCACGGACAGAAGAGCTAACTATGGCTACACCTTC. Its protein is CASSTDRRANYGYTF.

The rearrangement joins TRBV13 to TRBJ2-5; unclear D gene. The germline V and J ends were trimmed by 1 base and 5 bases, with 8 bases remaining between them. Germline V gene data show CDR1 as PRHDT and CDR2 as FYEKMQ (reference sequence). The CDR3 consists of 13 residues. CDR3 residues: CASSLVREETQYF. The DNA of the CDR3 is TGTGCCAGCAGCTTAGTACGCGAGGAGACCCAGTACTTC.

This sequence joins TRBV2 and TRBJ2-2, with D uncertain. The V end was cut by 6 bases, the J end by 0 bases, with 8 bases between. The CDR3 runs to 14 residues. CDR1 SNHLY and CDR2 FYNNEI come from the germline V gene. CDR3 amino acids: CASRASSNTGELFF. CDR3 in DNA: TGTGCCAGCAGAGCTTCTTCGAACACCGGGGAGCTGTTTTTT.

The V call is TRBV7-3, the J call TRBJ2-3, with 11 bases matching TRBD1. Germline assignment: CDR1 SGHTA and CDR2 FQGTGA. The CDR3 contains 15 residues. V gave up 4 bases and J gave up 4 bases; unmatched junction bases: 4. The CDR3 reads CASSSRTGGSDTQYF. The CDR3 DNA follows: TGTGCCAGCAGCTCCCGGACAGGGGGCTCAGATACGCAGTATTTT.

The V call is TRBV2, the J call TRBJ1-5, with TRBD1 matching 8 bases. Germline V gene lookup returns CDR1 SNHLY and CDR2 FYNNEI. Losses at the gene ends were 8 bases for V and 7 bases for J; bases not matched to a gene: 10. CDR3 size: 14 residues. CDR3 in DNA: TGTGCCAGCCGCCGACAGGGGACGCGGCAGCCCCAGCATTTT. It codes for CASRRQGTRQPQHF.

The chain couples TRBV2 to TRBJ2-7, with 9 bases identical to TRBD1. The V gene end was trimmed by 11 bases and the J gene end by 5 bases; junction bases not matched to a gene: 10. The germline CDR1 and CDR2 sequences are SNHLY and FYNNEI. This CDR3 has 13 amino acids. The CDR3 sequence: CAGPRDRDNEQYF. CDR3 DNA: TGTGCCGGCCCCCGGGACAGGGACAACGAGCAGTACTTC.

This clone was recorded only once. V gene TRBV5-8 combines with J gene TRBJ2-1, with D possibly being TRBD1 (5 bases). The CDR3 loop spans 11 amino acids. CDR1 and CDR2 from the germline V gene are SGHTS and YDEGEE. V gave up 5 bases and J gave up 8 bases, with 8 bases separating them. The CDR3 nucleotides are TGTGCCAGCAGTAGGGGCGATGAGCAGTTCTTC. Protein: CASSRGDEQFF.